The clone carrying this T cell receptor beta chain was seen repeatedly, ten times or more. Its antigen remains unknown. HTBI primers from iRepertoire and Arm-PCR of CDR3 regions yielded the TCR beta libraries. Via MiXCR, TCRdb re-called the multiplex PCR reads, giving one row per CDR3 protein. Of about 380,000 distinct CDR3 sequences listed, 15% to 19% are singletons. This entry comes from a study of regulatory T cells in long-lasting Graves disease. General study findings and limits: When disease was persistent, TRBV28, TRBJ1-2 and TRBJ2-5 were the favored segments. Sample size was small, which may have lowered accuracy.

The V gene end was trimmed by 5 bases and the J gene end by 8 bases; junction bases not matched to a gene: 15. Germline V CDR1 and CDR2: MNHEY, SMNVEV (reference sequence). CDR3 length equals 16 residues. Time point meaning: newly diagnosed GD, antithyroid drugs for less than 3 months. The TCR library was made from RNA that had been extracted from PBMCs in TRIzol. This sequence joins TRBV27 and TRBJ1-2, with 9 bases identical to TRBD1. The clonotype originates from a female donor with Graves disease. Sequences were derived from peripheral blood mononuclear cells (PBMCs), sampled at new diagnosis, from a patient treated with antithyroid drugs. The CDR3 spells CASSGAKDRGSRGYTF. CDR3 DNA: TGTGCCAGCAGTGGGGCAAAGGACAGGGGTTCTCGGGGCTACACCTTC.